Below, 12 T cell receptor beta chains from the same sample are listed, as sequenced in a study of T cells in Graves' hyperthyroidism and ophthalmopathy. RNA transcripts served as the template for amplifying TCR beta CDR3 regions. An initial round of RT-PCR targeting the TCR CDR3 relied on the HTBI primer set. TCRdb ran MiXCR on the multiplex PCR reads and lists one entry per CDR3 protein. The sample records almost 600,000 distinct CDR3 sequences, about 43% being singletons. The material sequenced was peripheral blood or thyroid tissue (not recorded which). The origin of the receptors is a woman in her late teens or twenties with Graves' hyperthyroidism.

V usage is TRBV5-1 and J usage is TRBJ2-7; 8 nucleotides agree with TRBD1. CDR3 length equals 15 residues. Germline V CDR1 and CDR2: SGHRS, YFSETQ. Trimming removed 3 bases from V and 2 bases from J; junction bases left unmatched: 7. The CDR3 sequence is CASSWTGTGPYEQYF. The DNA for the CDR3 is TGCGCCAGCAGCTGGACCGGGACAGGACCCTACGAGCAGTACTTC.

Here the CDR3 DNA reads TGTGCCAGTAGTATAGTGGGGGCCTCCTACGAGCAGTACTTC. Its protein product is CASSIVGASYEQYF. This chain links TRBV19 with TRBJ2-7; weak D call: TRBD1 (6 bases). Trimming removed 1 base from V and 0 bases from J, with 7 bases in between. This CDR3 comprises 14 residues. The germline gives CDR1 LNHDA, CDR2 SQIVND (reference sequence).

V usage is TRBV29-1 and J usage is TRBJ2-5, with D possibly matching TRBD1 (5 bases). The CDR3 covers 13 residues. Per the germline V gene, CDR1 is SQVTM and CDR2 is ANQGSEA. V gave up 5 bases and J gave up 5 bases, with 15 bases separating them. The CDR3 region is CSVRAGQLETQYF. The DNA of the CDR3 is TGCAGCGTTAGGGCAGGGCAACTTGAGACCCAGTACTTC.

The chain uses TRBV12-3 or TRBV12-4 and TRBJ1-2; D is unresolved. This CDR3 comprises 10 residues. V dropped 6 bases and J dropped 9 bases, with 8 bases sitting between them. The CDR3, as DNA: TGTGCCAGCAGGGACTTCAGCTACACCTTC. It encodes CASRDFSYTF.

The rearrangement uses TRBV15 and TRBJ2-2; D gene unclear. Germline V gene lookup returns CDR1 LNHNV and CDR2 YYDKDF (reference sequence). This CDR3 is built from 13 residues. V lost 0 bases, J lost 5 bases, and 4 bases lay in between. CDR3 DNA sequence: TGTGCCACCAGCAGAGAAAGGACCGGGGAGCTGTTTTTT. Residues: CATSRERTGELFF.

The V gene is TRBV7-3, the J gene TRBJ2-7; TRBD2 matches 14 bases. The CDR3 length is 17 residues. The V segment lost 5 bases and the J segment 4 bases; nucleotides outside the gene matches: 10. Germline CDR1 and CDR2: SGHTA and FQGTGA. CDR3 amino acids: CASSIGRGTSGSYEQYF. CDR3 DNA sequence: TGTGCCAGCAGCATAGGACGTGGGACTAGCGGGAGTTACGAGCAGTACTTC.

This clonotype has a count of ten or more. This chain links TRBV7-3 with TRBJ2-2; D is ambiguous. V shed 2 bases and J shed 5 bases, with 12 bases lying between them. The germline V gene has CDR1 SGHTA and CDR2 FQGTGA. The CDR3 totals 15 residues. CDR3 region: CASSLSVGVTGELFF. The CDR3 DNA is TGTGCCAGCAGCTTATCCGTTGGGGTTACCGGGGAGCTGTTTTTT.

Only a few counts were recorded for this clonotype. This chain uses TRBV5-1 with TRBJ1-2, with D possibly being TRBD1 (5 bases). Trimming stripped 0 bases from V and 2 bases from J, with 8 bases between. This CDR3 has 14 residues. The germline CDR1 and CDR2 sequences are SGHRS and YFSETQ. The CDR3 reads CASSLVQGNYGYTF. CDR3 sequence (DNA): TGCGCCAGCAGCTTGGTGCAGGGAAACTATGGCTACACCTTC.

This clonotype was seen many times. The rearrangement links TRBV12-3 or TRBV12-4 to TRBJ2-2; D unresolved. This CDR3 contains 12 residues. V was pared by 5 bases and J by 4 bases, with 5 bases between. For the CDR3, the DNA is TGTGCCAGCAGTCCTTTCACCGGGGAGCTGTTTTTT. Protein: CASSPFTGELFF.

The rearrangement uses TRBV7-2 and TRBJ2-3, with D unresolved. This CDR3 spans 12 amino acids. Per germline, CDR1 SGHTA and CDR2 FQGNSA. Trimming stripped 5 bases from V and 11 bases from J, with 14 bases between. The CDR3 loop reads CASSRHYNEQYF. Here the CDR3 DNA reads TGTGCCAGCAGCCGACACTACAATGAGCAGTATTTT.

Comment on this clonotype: Relative to the germline gene, one junction end is altered; a read error may explain this. CDR3: CASSPLAGLQETQCF. CDR3 sequence (DNA): TGTGCCAGCTCACCACTAGCGGGGTTACAAGAGACCCAGTGCTTC. The J gene is TRBJ2-5, the V gene TRBV18; 8 bases are shared with TRBD2. The germline gives CDR1 KGHSH, CDR2 LQKENI. The CDR3 consists of 15 residues. The variable domain in full, completed from reference TRBV18 and TRBJ2-5, reads NAGVMQNPRHLVRRRGQEARLRCSPMKGHSHVYWYRQLPEEGLKFMVYLQKENIIDESGMPKERFSAEFPKEGPSILRIQQVVRGDSAAYFCASSPLAGLQETQCFGPGTRLLVL.

Points on this clonotype: A much more abundant neighbour one base away suggests this may be a read error. The gene calls are TRBV6-1 and TRBJ1-5; D not resolved. The germline V gene encodes CDR1 MNHNS and CDR2 SASEGT. The CDR3 runs to 13 residues. V was cut by 4 bases and J by 12 bases, with 16 bases left in between. CDR3 sequence reads: CASSGAFSSFQHF. The DNA for the CDR3 is TGTGCCAGCAGTGGAGCGTTCAGTTCGTTCCAGCATTTT.